A selection of T cell receptor beta chains follows, all from one sample in a study of shared clonotypes between healthy human individuals. This table comes from immunoSEQ multiplex PCR, and its TCRdb copy is limited to in-frame clones, with some not included. The profile shows fewer than 700,000 clones, roughly 79% of them singletons. The sequenced sample consisted of PBMCs. These TCRs come from a woman between 40 and 55 years old in good health. Some clones in this sample may be carry-over from other donors' samples. The CDR3 runs from the conserved cysteine through the conserved F or W. D genes are given only for firm matches. Clone size appears in some rows only: once, few, many, or a class for an expanded clone.

TRBV4-2	15	TRBJ2-4	.	.	TGTGCCAGCAGCCGAGGTAGGCTAGCCAAAAACATTCAGTACTTC	CASSRGRLAKNIQYF
TRBV4-1	14	TRBJ1-2	.	.	TGCGCCAGCAGCCAAGATTGGGCAGCCTATGGCTACACCTTC	CASSQDWAAYGYTF
TRBV19	15	TRBJ1-4	.	.	TGTGCCAGTAGTACCCAGACCGCAACTAATGAAAAACTGTTTTTT	CASSTQTATNEKLFF
TRBV28	14	TRBJ1-5	.	.	TGTGCCAGCAGTCCCTCGGCGGGGCATCAGCCCCAGCATTTT	CASSPSAGHQPQHF
TRBV10-3	13	TRBJ1-6	.	.	TGTGCCATCAGTGATAGGGATAATTCACCCCTCCACTTT	CAISDRDNSPLHF
TRBV30	15	TRBJ1-5	.	.	TGTGCCTGGAGTGTGGGGGATTATAGCAATCAGCCCCAGCATTTT	CAWSVGDYSNQPQHF
TRBV4-2	12	TRBJ2-3	.	.	TGTGCCAGCAGCCAAGGGCTGGATACGCAGTATTTT	CASSQGLDTQYF
TRBV6-1	16	TRBJ1-5	few	.	TGTGCCAGCAGTGAAGCACTTTGGGGAGGCGGGCAGCCCCAGCATTTT	CASSEALWGGGQPQHF
TRBV5-6	16	TRBJ1-1	few	.	TGTGCCAGCAGCTTGGATTACGAGACAGTGAACACTGAAGCTTTCTTT	CASSLDYETVNTEAFF
TRBV29-1	12	TRBJ1-2	.	TRBD1	TGCAGCGTCGGACAGGGAGAAGATGGCTACACCTTC	CSVGQGEDGYTF
TRBV10-3	14	TRBJ1-1	once	TRBD1	TGTGCCATCGGGTTCAGGGGGCTTGGCACTGAAGCTTTCTTT	CAIGFRGLGTEAFF
TRBV7-8	19	TRBJ2-7	.	.	TGTGCCAGCAGCTTAGAGGGCAGATATTTTCAACTTGGACCCTACGAGCAGTACTTC	CASSLEGRYFQLGPYEQYF
TRBV7-3	13	TRBJ2-1	.	TRBD2	TGTGCCAGCAGCACGACTGTAGCGGGTGAGCAGTTCTTC	CASSTTVAGEQFF
TRBV10-3	14	TRBJ2-7	.	.	TGTGCCATCAGTGCTACAGGGTCCGACTACGAGCAGTACTTC	CAISATGSDYEQYF
TRBV27	14	TRBJ2-3	once	.	TGTGCCAGCAGTTTTGACAAGAGCACAGATACGCAGTATTTT	CASSFDKSTDTQYF
TRBV7-9	15	TRBJ1-2	.	.	TGTGCCAGCAGCTTAGAAGGGGGGCGCGGAGATGGCTACACCTTC	CASSLEGGRGDGYTF
TRBV5-5	15	TRBJ2-3	.	.	TGTGCCAGCAGCTTGGACGGGTACGCCTCAGATACGCAGTATTTT	CASSLDGYASDTQYF
TRBV27	14	TRBJ2-7	.	TRBD1	TGTGCCAGCAGTCCCCGGGACAGGGGATCGGGGCAGTACTTC	CASSPRDRGSGQYF
TRBV7-7	14	TRBJ2-5	.	.	TGTGCCAGCAGCCCGAGAGTGTCTCGAGGGACCCAGTACTTC	CASSPRVSRGTQYF
TRBV2	13	TRBJ2-7	.	.	TGTGCCAGCAGTGAAGTGGAACCCTACGAGCAGTACTTC	CASSEVEPYEQYF
TRBV28	12	TRBJ1-1	few	.	TGTGCCATTCGGGCCAGGAACACTGAAGCTTTCTTT	CAIRARNTEAFF
TRBV7-6	15	TRBJ2-1	.	.	TGTGCCAGCAGCGCCCTTGGGGAGGGGGCAGGAGAGCAGTTCTTC	CASSALGEGAGEQFF
TRBV28	16	TRBJ2-7	.	TRBD1	TGTGCCAGCAGTCTCAACTCGGGACAGGGGACTTACGAGCAGTACTTC	CASSLNSGQGTYEQYF
TRBV30	15	TRBJ2-1	.	.	TGTGCCTGGAGCCCCTCCACAAATAGATACAATGAGCAGTTCTTC	CAWSPSTNRYNEQFF
TRBV2	14	TRBJ2-7	.	.	TGTGCCAGCAGGGCTCGGGACAACTCCTACGAGCAGTACTTC	CASRARDNSYEQYF
TRBV28	13	TRBJ2-1	.	.	TGTGCCAGCAGACGCCGGGTCCACAATGAGCAGTTCTTC	CASRRRVHNEQFF
TRBV27	17	TRBJ2-1	.	TRBD2	TGTGCCAGCAGGACCTCATCCGGGACTCTAGCGGGGGAAGGGCAGTTCTTC	CASRTSSGTLAGEGQFF
TRBV7-2	15	TRBJ2-7	once	.	TGTGCCAGCAGCTTAGCCCCCGTTGGGGCCTACGAGCAGTACTTC	CASSLAPVGAYEQYF
TRBV28	15	TRBJ2-7	.	TRBD1	TGTGCCAGCAGCCGCCCCGGGACAGGGGGGTACGAGCAGTACTTC	CASSRPGTGGYEQYF
TRBV15	15	TRBJ2-1	once	.	TGTGCCACCAGCAGAGATTTGGAGGGGACCTCGGAGCAGTTCTTC	CATSRDLEGTSEQFF
TRBV5-1	15	TRBJ2-2	.	TRBD1	TGCGCCAGCAGACCGGGACAGCTTAACACCGGGGAGCTGTTTTTT	CASRPGQLNTGELFF
TRBV7-2	15	TRBJ1-5	.	.	TGTGCCAGCAGCCCCGGGGGGGGGCGACATCAGCCCCAGCATTTT	CASSPGGGRHQPQHF
TRBV4-2	18	TRBJ2-1	.	TRBD1	TGTGCCAGCAGCCAAGATCTTAACTGGCAGGGGGCAGACAATGAGCAGTTCTTC	CASSQDLNWQGADNEQFF
TRBV28	15	TRBJ1-6	once	.	TGTGCCAGCAGTTCCCCCGAAGTTAGAGGTTCACCCCTCCACTTT	CASSSPEVRGSPLHF
TRBV27	16	TRBJ2-1	.	TRBD2	TGTGCCAGCAGTCCGTATACTAGCGGGGCCTACAATGAGCAGTTCTTC	CASSPYTSGAYNEQFF
TRBV13	16	TRBJ2-6	.	TRBD2	TGTGCCAGCAGCCGTGGGACTAGCGCCTCTCCCAACGTCCTGACTTTC	CASSRGTSASPNVLTF
TRBV28	16	TRBJ1-4	.	.	TGTGCCAGCAGTTTACATCGACAGGCTTTTAATGAAAAACTGTTTTTT	CASSLHRQAFNEKLFF